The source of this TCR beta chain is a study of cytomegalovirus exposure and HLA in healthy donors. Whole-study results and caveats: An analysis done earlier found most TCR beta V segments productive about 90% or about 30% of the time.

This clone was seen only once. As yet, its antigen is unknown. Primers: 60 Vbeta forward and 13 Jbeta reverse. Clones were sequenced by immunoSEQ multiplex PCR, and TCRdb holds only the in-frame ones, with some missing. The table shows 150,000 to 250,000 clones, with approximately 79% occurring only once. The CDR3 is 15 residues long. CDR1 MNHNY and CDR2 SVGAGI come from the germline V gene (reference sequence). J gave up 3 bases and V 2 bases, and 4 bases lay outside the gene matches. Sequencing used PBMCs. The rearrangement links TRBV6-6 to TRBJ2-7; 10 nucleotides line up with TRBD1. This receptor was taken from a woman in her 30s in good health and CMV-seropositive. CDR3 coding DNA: TGTGCCAGCAGTTACCGCCGGGACAGGGGCTACGAGCAGTACTTC. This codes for CASSYRRDRGYEQYF.